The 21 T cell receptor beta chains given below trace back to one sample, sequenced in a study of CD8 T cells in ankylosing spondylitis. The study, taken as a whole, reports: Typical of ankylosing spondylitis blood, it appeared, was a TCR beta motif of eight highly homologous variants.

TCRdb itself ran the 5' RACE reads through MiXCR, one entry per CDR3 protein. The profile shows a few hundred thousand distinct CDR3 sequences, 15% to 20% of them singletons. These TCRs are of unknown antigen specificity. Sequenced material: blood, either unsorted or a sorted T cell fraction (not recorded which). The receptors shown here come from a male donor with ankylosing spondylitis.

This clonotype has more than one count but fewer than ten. The CDR3 region is CASSQERQGPTYGYTF. The DNA of the CDR3 is TGCGCCAGCAGCCAAGAGCGACAGGGGCCAACGTATGGCTACACCTTC. The rearrangement uses TRBV4-1 and TRBJ1-2; 8 bases agree with TRBD1. The germline gives CDR1 MGHRA, CDR2 YSYEKL. The CDR3 totals 16 residues. The ends lost 0 bases at V and 5 bases at J; junction bases unmatched: 8.

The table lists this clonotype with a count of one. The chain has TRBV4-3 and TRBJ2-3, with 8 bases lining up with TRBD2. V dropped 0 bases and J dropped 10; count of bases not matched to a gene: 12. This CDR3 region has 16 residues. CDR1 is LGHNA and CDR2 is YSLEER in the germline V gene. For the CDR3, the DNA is TGCGCCAGCAGCCAAGATCCGCGGAGTAGCGGGGCCGCGCAGTATTTT. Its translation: CASSQDPRSSGAAQYF.

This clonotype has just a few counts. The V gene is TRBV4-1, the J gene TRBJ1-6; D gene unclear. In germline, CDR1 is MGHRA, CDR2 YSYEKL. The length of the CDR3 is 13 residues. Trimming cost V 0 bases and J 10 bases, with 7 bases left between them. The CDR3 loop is CASSQDLRSPLHF. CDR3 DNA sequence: TGCGCCAGCAGCCAAGATTTGCGGTCACCCCTCCACTTT.

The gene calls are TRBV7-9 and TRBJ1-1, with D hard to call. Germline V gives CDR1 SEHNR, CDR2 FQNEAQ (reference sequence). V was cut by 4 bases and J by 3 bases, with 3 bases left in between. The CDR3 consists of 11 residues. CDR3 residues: CASSSDTEAFF. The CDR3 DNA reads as TGTGCCAGCAGCTCGGACACTGAAGCTTTCTTT.

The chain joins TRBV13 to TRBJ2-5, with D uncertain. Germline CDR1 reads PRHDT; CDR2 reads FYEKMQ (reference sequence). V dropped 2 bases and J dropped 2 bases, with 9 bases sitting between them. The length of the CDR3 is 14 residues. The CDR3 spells CASSLRTDQETQYF. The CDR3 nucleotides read TGTGCCAGCAGCTTACGGACGGATCAAGAGACCCAGTACTTC.

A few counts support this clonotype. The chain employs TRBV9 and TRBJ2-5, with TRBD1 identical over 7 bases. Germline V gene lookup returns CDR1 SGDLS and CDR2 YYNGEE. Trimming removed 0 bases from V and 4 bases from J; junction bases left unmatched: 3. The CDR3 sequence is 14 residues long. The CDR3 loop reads CASSVEGGGETQYF. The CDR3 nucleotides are TGTGCCAGCAGCGTAGAAGGGGGCGGAGAGACCCAGTACTTC.

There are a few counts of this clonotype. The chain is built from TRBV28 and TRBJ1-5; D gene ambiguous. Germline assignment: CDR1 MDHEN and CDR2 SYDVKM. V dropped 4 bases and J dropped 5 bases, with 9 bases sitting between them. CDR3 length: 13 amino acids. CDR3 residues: CASSSKSHQPQHF. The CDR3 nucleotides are TGTGCCAGCAGTTCCAAGTCCCATCAGCCCCAGCATTTT.

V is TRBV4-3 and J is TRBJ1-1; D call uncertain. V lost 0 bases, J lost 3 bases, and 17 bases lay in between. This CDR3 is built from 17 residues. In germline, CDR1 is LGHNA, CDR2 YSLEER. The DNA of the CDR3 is TGCGCCAGCAGCCAAGATTTACAATTAATAGAGGACACTGAAGCTTTCTTT. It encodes CASSQDLQLIEDTEAFF.

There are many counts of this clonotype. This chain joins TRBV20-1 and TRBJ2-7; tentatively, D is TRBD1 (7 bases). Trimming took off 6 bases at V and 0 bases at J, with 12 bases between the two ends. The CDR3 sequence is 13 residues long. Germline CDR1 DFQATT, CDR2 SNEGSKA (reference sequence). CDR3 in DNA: TGCAGTGCCCTCAGGGGGGACTCCTACGAGCAGTACTTC. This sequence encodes CSALRGDSYEQYF.

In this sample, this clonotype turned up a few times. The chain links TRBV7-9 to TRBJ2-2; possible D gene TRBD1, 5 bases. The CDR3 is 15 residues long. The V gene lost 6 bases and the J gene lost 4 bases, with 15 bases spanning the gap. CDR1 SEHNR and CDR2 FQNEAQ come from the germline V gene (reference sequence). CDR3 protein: CASSQTGYSTGELFF. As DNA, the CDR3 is TGTGCCAGCAGTCAAACAGGATACAGCACCGGGGAGCTGTTTTTT.

The CDR3 loop reads CAWSDGLAGATDTQYF. CDR3 sequence (DNA): TGTGCCTGGAGTGACGGACTAGCGGGCGCCACAGATACGCAGTATTTT. The chain links TRBV30 to TRBJ2-3; 11 bases are a match to TRBD2. Germline CDR1 reads GTSNPN; CDR2 reads SVGIG (reference sequence). The CDR3 covers 16 residues. Losses at the gene ends were 1 base for V and 2 bases for J; bases not matched to a gene: 5.

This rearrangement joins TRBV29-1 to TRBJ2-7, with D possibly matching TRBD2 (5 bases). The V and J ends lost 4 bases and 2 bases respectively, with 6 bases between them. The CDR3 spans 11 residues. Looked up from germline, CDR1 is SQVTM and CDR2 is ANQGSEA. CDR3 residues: CSVGGTYEQYF. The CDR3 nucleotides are TGCAGCGTTGGAGGGACCTACGAGCAGTACTTC.

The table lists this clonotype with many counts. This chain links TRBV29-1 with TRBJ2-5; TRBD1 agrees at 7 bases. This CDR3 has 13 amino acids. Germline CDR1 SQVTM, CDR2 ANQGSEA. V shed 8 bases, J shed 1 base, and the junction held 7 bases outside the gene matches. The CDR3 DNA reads TGCAGCCATGACCGACAGGGCCAAGAGACCCAGTACTTC. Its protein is CSHDRQGQETQYF.

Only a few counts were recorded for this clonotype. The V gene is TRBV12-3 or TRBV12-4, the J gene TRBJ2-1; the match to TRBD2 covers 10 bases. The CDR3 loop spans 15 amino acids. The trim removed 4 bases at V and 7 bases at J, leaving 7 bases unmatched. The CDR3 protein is CASSWGTSVLNEQFF. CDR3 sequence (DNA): TGTGCCAGCAGTTGGGGGACTAGCGTTTTGAATGAGCAGTTCTTC.

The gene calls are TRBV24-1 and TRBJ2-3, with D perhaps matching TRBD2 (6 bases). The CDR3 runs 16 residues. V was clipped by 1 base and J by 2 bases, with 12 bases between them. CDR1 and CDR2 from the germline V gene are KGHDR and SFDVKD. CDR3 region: CATSDFGGRNTDTQYF. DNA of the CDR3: TGTGCCACCAGTGATTTCGGAGGGCGCAACACAGATACGCAGTATTTT.

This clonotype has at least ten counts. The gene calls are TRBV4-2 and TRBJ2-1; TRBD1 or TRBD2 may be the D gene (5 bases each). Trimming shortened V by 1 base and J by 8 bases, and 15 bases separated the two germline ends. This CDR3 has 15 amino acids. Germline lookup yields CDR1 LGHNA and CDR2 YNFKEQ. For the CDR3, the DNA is TGTGCCAGCAGCCAAGCCCAACGGGACCCAGATGAGCAGTTCTTC. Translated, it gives CASSQAQRDPDEQFF.

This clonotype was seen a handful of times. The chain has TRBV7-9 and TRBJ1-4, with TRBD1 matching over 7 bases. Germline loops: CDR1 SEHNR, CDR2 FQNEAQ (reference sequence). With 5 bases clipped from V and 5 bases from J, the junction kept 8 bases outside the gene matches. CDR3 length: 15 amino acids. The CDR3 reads CASSQGGAPNEKLFF. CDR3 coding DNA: TGTGCCAGCAGCCAGGGGGGGGCGCCGAATGAAAAACTGTTTTTT.

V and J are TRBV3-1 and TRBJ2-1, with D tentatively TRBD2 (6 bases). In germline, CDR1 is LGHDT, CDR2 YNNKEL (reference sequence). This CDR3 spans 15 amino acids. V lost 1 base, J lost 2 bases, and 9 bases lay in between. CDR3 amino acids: CASSQVEGAYNEQFF. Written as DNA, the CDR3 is TGTGCCAGCAGCCAAGTGGAGGGCGCCTACAATGAGCAGTTCTTC.

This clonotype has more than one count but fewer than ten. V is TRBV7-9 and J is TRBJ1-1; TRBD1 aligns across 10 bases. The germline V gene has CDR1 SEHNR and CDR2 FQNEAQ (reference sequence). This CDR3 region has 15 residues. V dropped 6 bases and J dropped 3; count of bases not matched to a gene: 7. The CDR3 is CASRPGTGVYTEAFF. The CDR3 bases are TGTGCCAGCAGGCCCGGGACAGGGGTTTACACTGAAGCTTTCTTT.

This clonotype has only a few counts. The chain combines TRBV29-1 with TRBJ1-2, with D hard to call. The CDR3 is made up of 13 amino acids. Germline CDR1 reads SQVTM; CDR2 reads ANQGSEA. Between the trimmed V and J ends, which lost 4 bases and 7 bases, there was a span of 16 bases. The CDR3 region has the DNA TGCAGCGTTGGAAGTCAGGCGCTTGGTGGCTACACCTTC. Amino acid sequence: CSVGSQALGGYTF.

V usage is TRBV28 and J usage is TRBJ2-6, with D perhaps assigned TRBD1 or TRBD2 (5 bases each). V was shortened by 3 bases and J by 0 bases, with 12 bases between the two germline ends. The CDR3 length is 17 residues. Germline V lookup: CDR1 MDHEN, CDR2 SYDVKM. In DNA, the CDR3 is TGTGCCAGCAGTTTCCGGGACGGGTTCTCTGGGGCCAACGTCCTGACTTTC. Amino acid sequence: CASSFRDGFSGANVLTF.